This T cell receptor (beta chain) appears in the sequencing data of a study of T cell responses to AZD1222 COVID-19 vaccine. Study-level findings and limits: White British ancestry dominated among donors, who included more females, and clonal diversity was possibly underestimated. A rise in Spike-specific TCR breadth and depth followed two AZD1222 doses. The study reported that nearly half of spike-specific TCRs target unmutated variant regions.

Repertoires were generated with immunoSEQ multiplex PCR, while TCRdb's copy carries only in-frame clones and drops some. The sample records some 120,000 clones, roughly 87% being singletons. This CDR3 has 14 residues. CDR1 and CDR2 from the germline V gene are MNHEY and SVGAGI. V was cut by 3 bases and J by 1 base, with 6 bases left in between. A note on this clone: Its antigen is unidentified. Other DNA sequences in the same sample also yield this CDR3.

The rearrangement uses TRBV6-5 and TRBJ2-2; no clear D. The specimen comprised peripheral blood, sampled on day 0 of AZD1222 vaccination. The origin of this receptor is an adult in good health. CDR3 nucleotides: TGTGCCAGCAGTTATCACGGGAACACCGGGGAGCTGTTTTTT. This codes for CASSYHGNTGELFF.